A single sample is the source of the 10 T cell receptor beta chains below, sequenced in a study of PD-1 blockade in classical Hodgkin lymphoma. TCRdb keeps only in-frame clones here, not all; method: immunoSEQ multiplex PCR. Among about 16,000 clones, around nine tenths were seen once, and the ten largest hold less than 9%. The time point denotes: newly diagnosed, previously untreated cHL patient sample. Sequencing was done on a sample of peripheral blood mononuclear cells (PBMCs). These receptors came from a human donor with classical Hodgkin lymphoma.

About this clone itself: Germline is not matched at one junction end, which may reflect a read error. Other DNA sequences within the sample encode an identical CDR3. The chain uses TRBV30 and TRBJ1-1; the D is unclear. The CDR3 is made up of 14 amino acids. CDR1 and CDR2 from the germline V gene are GTSNPN and SVGIG (reference sequence). The CDR3 bases are TGCGCCTGGAGCGTAAGGGCCCGGAACACTGAAGCTTTCTTT. Amino acid sequence: CAWSVRARNTEAFF.

This chain uses TRBV5-1 with TRBJ2-1, with TRBD1 matching over 9 bases. With V trimmed by 0 bases and J by 9 bases, 7 bases remained unmatched. The CDR3 spans 15 residues. Germline loops: CDR1 SGHRS, CDR2 YFSETQ. The CDR3 nucleotides are TGCGCCAGCAGCTTGGACGGACAGGGGTGGGCTGAGCAGTTCTTC. This translates into CASSLDGQGWAEQFF.

The chain recombines TRBV27 with TRBJ1-1; the D gene is possibly TRBD1 (5 bases). Germline loops: CDR1 MNHEY, CDR2 SMNVEV (reference sequence). The CDR3 runs 13 residues. Trimming removed 2 bases at V and 12 bases at J, with 16 bases between. The DNA of the CDR3 is TGTGCCAGCAGTTTAAGGCCGGGGCCCGTGACTTTCTTT. This translates into CASSLRPGPVTFF.

This chain joins TRBV19 and TRBJ2-1; D not resolved. The CDR3 runs 14 residues. Germline V gene data show CDR1 as LNHDA and CDR2 as SQIVND (reference sequence). V was shortened by 2 bases and J by 6 bases, with 11 bases between the two germline ends. The CDR3 reads CASSIPKESNEQFF. The CDR3 region has the DNA TGTGCCAGTAGTATACCCAAAGAGAGCAATGAGCAGTTCTTC.

This chain connects TRBV27 to TRBJ2-5; D unresolved. CDR3 length equals 14 residues. V dropped 3 bases and J dropped 1 base, with 9 bases sitting between them. Germline CDR1 MNHEY, CDR2 SMNVEV (reference sequence). CDR3 loop: CASSFVDGQETQYF. The CDR3 coding sequence is TGTGCCAGCAGTTTCGTGGACGGCCAAGAGACCCAGTACTTC.

This clone appeared a single time. The V gene is TRBV30, the J gene TRBJ1-5, with D possibly matching TRBD1 (5 bases). The CDR3 consists of 11 residues. The V end lost 6 bases, the J end lost 12 bases, and 15 bases lay between the germline ends. Germline CDR1 and CDR2: GTSNPN and SVGIG (reference sequence). The CDR3 bases are TGTGCCTGCGGGGACGACTGGAACCAGCATTTT. It encodes CACGDDWNQHF.

This chain uses TRBV25-1 with TRBJ1-2; D is perhaps TRBD1 (5 bases). Germline CDR1 reads MGHDK; CDR2 reads SYGVNS. With 5 bases removed from V and 0 bases from J, the gap between germline ends came to 13 bases. CDR3 length: 15 amino acids. The CDR3 sequence is CASSFRDDPNYGYTF. CDR3 nucleotides: TGTGCCAGCAGTTTCCGGGACGACCCTAACTATGGCTACACCTTC.

This chain joins TRBV7-2 and TRBJ2-1; possible D gene TRBD2, 6 bases. In germline, CDR1 is SGHTA, CDR2 FQGNSA. The CDR3 spans 15 residues. Trimming took 4 bases from V and 2 from J, leaving 12 bases between them. The CDR3 spells CASSSSDGAYNEQFF. In DNA form, the CDR3 reads TGTGCCAGCAGCTCTAGCGATGGGGCCTACAATGAGCAGTTCTTC.

The rearrangement joins TRBV2 to TRBJ2-7; 7 bases map to TRBD1. The CDR3 spans 13 residues. Trimming removed 7 bases from V and 3 bases from J; junction bases left unmatched: 6. From germline, CDR1 is SNHLY and CDR2 FYNNEI. CDR3 sequence reads: CASKGAGFYEQYF. The DNA for the CDR3 is TGTGCCAGCAAGGGGGCAGGTTTCTACGAGCAGTACTTC.

The J gene is TRBJ1-1, the V gene TRBV29-1, with D unclear. The CDR3 loop spans 10 amino acids. V lost 6 bases and J lost 1, with 3 bases in between. CDR1 and CDR2 from the germline V gene are SQVTM and ANQGSEA. CDR3 loop: CSVKNTEAFF. Here the CDR3 DNA reads TGCAGCGTAAAGAACACTGAAGCTTTCTTT.